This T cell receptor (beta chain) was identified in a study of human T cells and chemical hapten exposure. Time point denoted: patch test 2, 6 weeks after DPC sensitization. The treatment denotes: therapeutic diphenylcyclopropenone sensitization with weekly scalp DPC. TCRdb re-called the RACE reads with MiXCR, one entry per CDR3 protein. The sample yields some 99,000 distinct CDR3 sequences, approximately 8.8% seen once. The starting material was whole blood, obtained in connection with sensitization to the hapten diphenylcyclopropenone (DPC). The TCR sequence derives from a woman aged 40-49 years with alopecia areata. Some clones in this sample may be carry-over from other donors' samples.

CDR3 protein: CASSQRGGGDEQYF. Written as DNA, the CDR3 is TGTGCCAGCAGCCAAAGAGGGGGCGGCGACGAGCAGTACTTC. The chain carries TRBV3-1 and TRBJ2-7; 7 nucleotides line up with TRBD1. After removal of 2 bases from V and 5 bases from J, the junction contained 6 bases not matched to a gene. CDR1 is LGHDT, CDR2 YNNKEL, per germline (reference sequence). CDR3 length equals 14 residues.